The 26 T cell receptor beta chains given below trace back to one sample, sequenced in a study of T cell responses to AZD1222 COVID-19 vaccine. The assay was immunoSEQ multiplex PCR, and TCRdb's table has in-frame clones only and misses some. The sample contains about 88,000 clones, about 90% of which appear only once. The source was peripheral blood, collected on day 0 of AZD1222 vaccination. These receptors were collected from an adult in good health.

The chain joins TRBV4-1 to TRBJ1-4; D is ambiguous. V was trimmed by 0 bases and J by 3 bases, leaving 8 bases between them. The CDR3 is made up of 15 amino acids. CDR1 is MGHRA, CDR2 YSYEKL, per germline. CDR3 coding DNA: TGCGCCAGCAGCCAAGACGGTAATCCTAATGAAAAACTGTTTTTT. Translated: CASSQDGNPNEKLFF.

J is TRBJ1-6 and V is TRBV7-9, with 7 bases matching TRBD1. The CDR3 has 13 residues. V shed 4 bases, J shed 11 bases, and the junction held 5 bases outside the gene matches. Germline CDR1 is SEHNR and CDR2 is FQNEAQ (reference sequence). The CDR3 reads CASSYLQGTPLHF. CDR3 DNA sequence: TGTGCCAGCAGCTATTTACAGGGGACACCCCTCCACTTT.

The chain has TRBV7-9 and TRBJ2-7; possible D gene TRBD1, 5 bases. This CDR3 has 14 residues. V dropped 1 base and J dropped 2 bases, with 9 bases sitting between them. Germline CDR1 reads SEHNR; CDR2 reads FQNEAQ (reference sequence). CDR3 residues: CASSLVGRAYEQYF. CDR3 coding DNA: TGTGCCAGCAGCTTAGTAGGCAGGGCCTACGAGCAGTACTTC. Combining the CDR3 with reference TRBV7-9 and TRBJ2-7 gives the whole variable domain DTGVSQNPRHKITKRGQNVTFRCDPISEHNRLYWYRQTLGQGPEFLTYFQNEAQLEKSRLLSDRFSAERPKGSFSTLEIQRTEQGDSAMYLCASSLVGRAYEQYFGPGTRLTVT.

The chain combines TRBV19 with TRBJ2-6; D might be TRBD1 (6 bases). Trimming removed 3 bases at V and 2 bases at J, with 14 bases between. CDR1 is LNHDA and CDR2 is SQIVND in the germline V gene (reference sequence). The CDR3 totals 17 residues. CDR3 loop: CASSIGLTGTGANVLTF. The CDR3 DNA reads as TGTGCCAGTAGTATCGGACTCACAGGGACTGGGGCCAACGTCCTGACTTTC.

V and J are TRBV6-5 and TRBJ1-5; D remains ambiguous. Trimming left V 6 bases short and J 3 bases short, with 9 bases between. This CDR3 has 13 amino acids. The V gene's germline CDR1 is MNHEY and CDR2 SVGAGI. The CDR3: CASRRGDNQPQHF. DNA for the CDR3: TGTGCCAGCAGACGCGGAGACAATCAGCCCCAGCATTTT.

This chain links TRBV19 with TRBJ2-3; D unclear. V shed 6 bases and J shed 0 bases, with 10 bases lying between them. This CDR3 has 14 amino acids. Germline V gene lookup returns CDR1 LNHDA and CDR2 SQIVND (reference sequence). Here the CDR3 DNA reads TGTGCCAGTAGGACGGACCCGAGCACAGATACGCAGTATTTT. Its protein is CASRTDPSTDTQYF. Filled out from reference TRBV19 and TRBJ2-3, the complete variable domain reads DGGITQSPKYLFRKEGQNVTLSCEQNLNHDAMYWYRQDPGQGLRLIYYSQIVNDFQKGDIAEGYSVSREKKESFPLTVTSAQKNPTAFYLCASRTDPSTDTQYFGPGTRLTVL.

The chain links TRBV7-2 to TRBJ1-2; no definite D call. This CDR3 comprises 14 residues. CDR1 and CDR2 from the germline V gene are SGHTA and FQGNSA. Trimming took 3 bases from V and 0 from J, leaving 8 bases between them. CDR3 residues: CASSLRTANYGYTF. The CDR3 DNA sequence: TGTGCCAGCAGCTTGCGGACGGCTAACTATGGCTACACCTTC. Using reference TRBV7-2 and TRBJ1-2 for the parts outside the CDR3, the full variable domain is GAGVSQSPSNKVTEKGKDVELRCDPISGHTALYWYRQSLGQGLEFLIYFQGNSAPDKSGLPSDRFSAERTGGSVSTLTIQRTQQEDSAVYLCASSLRTANYGYTFGSGTRLTVV.

The chain recombines TRBV5-5 with TRBJ2-2, with a tentative D call TRBD1 (5 bases). This CDR3 contains 15 residues. Germline CDR1 SGHKS, CDR2 YYEKEE (reference sequence). The V end lost 5 bases, the J end lost 6 bases, and 17 bases lay between the germline ends. CDR3 bases: TGTGCCAGCAGTTCAGGACATACGACCGCCGGGGAGCTGTTTTTT. This codes for CASSSGHTTAGELFF.

The chain joins TRBV11-1 to TRBJ2-5; TRBD2 matches 12 bases. The germline V gene encodes CDR1 SGHAT and CDR2 FQDESV (reference sequence). The CDR3 extends over 16 amino acids. Trimming at V came to 5 bases and at J to 1 base, leaving 5 bases not matched to a gene. The CDR3 reads CASSQRLAGVQETQYF. CDR3 coding DNA: TGTGCCAGCAGCCAAAGACTAGCGGGAGTCCAAGAGACCCAGTACTTC.

The J gene is TRBJ2-1, the V gene TRBV29-1, with 10 bases identical to TRBD1. Germline CDR1 reads SQVTM; CDR2 reads ANQGSEA. Trimming removed 3 bases from V and 5 bases from J; junction bases left unmatched: 4. CDR3 length: 14 residues. This chain's CDR3 is CSVDLGTGDNEQFF. The CDR3 nucleotides read TGCAGCGTTGACCTCGGGACAGGGGACAATGAGCAGTTCTTC.

The V and J genes are TRBV7-3 and TRBJ2-5; 8 bases are a match to TRBD1. V lost 4 bases and J lost 5; bases outside the gene matches: 3. In germline, CDR1 is SGHTA, CDR2 FQGTGA. This CDR3 is 13 amino acids long. Here the CDR3 reads CASSWTGRETQYF. The CDR3 nucleotides read TGTGCCAGCAGCTGGACAGGGAGGGAGACCCAGTACTTC.

This sequence joins TRBV19 and TRBJ2-2, with D perhaps matching TRBD1 or TRBD2 (6 bases each). The V gene's germline CDR1 is LNHDA and CDR2 SQIVND (reference sequence). The CDR3 extends over 13 amino acids. The V gene lost 3 bases and the J gene lost 6 bases, with 8 bases spanning the gap. CDR3 protein: CASSIGGPGELFF. The CDR3 DNA follows: TGTGCCAGTAGTATTGGGGGGCCCGGGGAGCTGTTTTTT. The full variable domain, rest sourced from reference TRBV19 and TRBJ2-2, is DGGITQSPKYLFRKEGQNVTLSCEQNLNHDAMYWYRQDPGQGLRLIYYSQIVNDFQKGDIAEGYSVSREKKESFPLTVTSAQKNPTAFYLCASSIGGPGELFFGEGSRLTVL.

CDR3 loop: CASIRTGGSPLHF. The CDR3 region has the DNA TGTGCCAGCATCAGGACAGGGGGCTCACCCCTCCACTTT. V gene TRBV28 combines with J gene TRBJ1-6; 11 bases map to TRBD1. CDR1 and CDR2 (germline): MDHEN, SYDVKM. This CDR3 region has 13 residues. V was clipped by 7 bases and J by 10 bases; unmatched bases: 3.

The chain links TRBV7-9 to TRBJ2-7, with TRBD1 matching over 10 bases. Trimming removed 1 base from V and 4 bases from J; junction bases left unmatched: 4. The CDR3 loop spans 15 amino acids. Germline CDR1 SEHNR, CDR2 FQNEAQ (reference sequence). Here the CDR3 reads CASSLDRTGGYEQYF. As DNA, the CDR3 is TGTGCCAGCAGCTTAGATCGGACAGGGGGTTACGAGCAGTACTTC.

CDR3 nucleotides: TGTGCCAGTAGTAGAGGTGGGGACGGCTCCTACGAGCAGTACTTC. Amino acids: CASSRGGDGSYEQYF. V is TRBV19 and J is TRBJ2-7; D might be TRBD1 or TRBD2, each matching 5 bases. The germline V gene encodes CDR1 LNHDA and CDR2 SQIVND (reference sequence). Trimming removed 4 bases from V and 0 bases from J, with 13 bases in between. This CDR3 is 15 amino acids long.

The chain has TRBV5-5 and TRBJ2-7, with 10 bases matching TRBD1. The CDR3 consists of 16 residues. The germline CDR1 and CDR2 sequences are SGHKS and YYEKEE (reference sequence). The V and J ends lost 3 bases and 5 bases, in that order; junction bases with no gene match: 11. The CDR3 DNA is TGTGCCAGCAGCTGGAGACAGGGGGCCCTGACTAACGAGCAGTACTTC. Translated: CASSWRQGALTNEQYF.

V is TRBV28 and J is TRBJ2-7; possibly TRBD1 for D (6 bases). Trimming removed 4 bases at V and 2 bases at J, with 12 bases between. Germline CDR1 and CDR2: MDHEN and SYDVKM. The CDR3 length is 14 residues. This CDR3 reads CASSSHRETYEQYF. CDR3 in DNA: TGTGCCAGCAGTTCGCACAGGGAGACCTACGAGCAGTACTTC.

The chain links TRBV24-1 to TRBJ2-5; 7 bases fit TRBD1. CDR3 size: 16 residues. Germline CDR1 is KGHDR and CDR2 is SFDVKD. The ends lost 3 bases at V and 5 bases at J; junction bases unmatched: 11. Here the CDR3 reads CATSDDMGQPRETQYF. The CDR3 DNA reads as TGTGCCACCAGTGATGATATGGGACAGCCGAGGGAGACCCAGTACTTC.

V usage is TRBV5-6 and J usage is TRBJ2-1; D unclear. CDR1 SGHDT and CDR2 YYEEEE come from the germline V gene. Trimming took off 3 bases at V and 3 bases at J, with 4 bases between the two ends. The CDR3 consists of 12 residues. The CDR3 spells CASSSDYNEQFF. CDR3 DNA sequence: TGTGCCAGCAGCTCCGACTACAATGAGCAGTTCTTC.

This clone was observed once. This chain uses TRBV5-4 with TRBJ1-6, with D unclear. The germline V gene encodes CDR1 SGHNT and CDR2 YYREEE (reference sequence). The CDR3 consists of 13 residues. Trimming removed 2 bases at V and 10 bases at J, with 10 bases between. CDR3 loop: CASSFRRGSPLHF. CDR3 in DNA: TGTGCCAGCAGCTTCAGGCGGGGATCACCCCTCCACTTT.

The genes are TRBV5-8 and TRBJ1-4, with D maybe TRBD1 (5 bases). The CDR3 contains 15 residues. Trimming left V 3 bases short and J 6 bases short, with 15 bases between. Per the germline V gene, CDR1 is SGHTS and CDR2 is YDEGEE. CDR3 DNA: TGTGCCAGCAGCTCATGGGGGGGAGGAGATGAAAAACTGTTTTTT. Protein product: CASSSWGGGDEKLFF.

This clone was seen repeatedly, ten times or more. V is TRBV5-6 and J is TRBJ2-3; D is unresolved. V lost 4 bases and J lost 6, with 6 bases in between. This CDR3 region has 11 residues. Per germline, CDR1 SGHDT and CDR2 YYEEEE. CDR3 amino acids: CASSLSDTQYF. CDR3 coding DNA: TGTGCCAGCAGCCTGAGCGATACGCAGTATTTT.

This clone was counted between two and nine times. This chain uses TRBV3-1 (or the pseudogene TRBV3-2) with TRBJ1-1, with D unclear. CDR3 length equals 12 residues. Per the germline V gene, CDR1 is LGHDT and CDR2 is YNNKEL (reference sequence). Trimming left V 1 base short and J 3 bases short, with 3 bases between. The CDR3 sequence: CASSQADTEAFF. Here the CDR3 DNA reads TGTGCCAGCAGCCAAGCGGACACTGAAGCTTTCTTT.

The gene calls are TRBV11-3 and TRBJ2-3; no reliable D call. The germline V gene has CDR1 SGHNT and CDR2 YENEEA. V lost 5 bases and J 4 bases, leaving 16 bases between the germline ends. The CDR3 covers 15 residues. In DNA, the CDR3 is TGTGCCAGCAGCGCCCGGGCCAGGAATCCAGATACGCAGTATTTT. It specifies CASSARARNPDTQYF.

This clone appeared once. Other DNA sequences within the sample encode an identical CDR3. This rearrangement joins TRBV5-1 to TRBJ2-1; 10 bases line up with TRBD2. The V and J ends lost 2 bases and 4 bases, in that order; junction bases with no gene match: 3. From germline, CDR1 is SGHRS and CDR2 YFSETQ. The CDR3 is 15 residues long. The CDR3 DNA follows: TGCGCCAGCAGCTTAGGACTAGCGGATTACAATGAGCAGTTCTTC. It is translated as CASSLGLADYNEQFF.

J is TRBJ1-1 and V is TRBV27; D gene ambiguous. The CDR3 covers 15 residues. The V end was cut by 5 bases, the J end by 0 bases, with 13 bases between. The germline gives CDR1 MNHEY, CDR2 SMNVEV (reference sequence). CDR3 residues: CASSRGPVLNTEAFF. CDR3 coding DNA: TGTGCCAGCAGTCGCGGTCCGGTTTTGAACACTGAAGCTTTCTTT.